The source of this T cell receptor (delta chain) is a study of γδ T cells in repeated Plasmodium falciparum infection (dated by TCRdb to about 2021). Turning to the overall study: In the natural-infection arm, Malian children exposed to intense seasonal malaria transmission were enrolled and compared against age and gender matched Australian children. Several malaria-naive U.S. adults underwent four controlled human malaria infections by bites from P. falciparum NF54-infected Anopheles stephensi mosquitoes over approximately 640 days. Controlled-infection subjects were sampled at baseline, immediately before selected infections, and 21 days after each infection. Malian gammadelta TCR repertoires were analysed cross-sectionally in periods with no transmission and longitudinally across episodes of acute febrile malaria. In the study, the shaping of the human gammadelta T cell repertoire by repeated Plasmodium falciparum infection was examined using natural infection in Mali and controlled human malaria infection. General conclusions and limits of the study: The controlled-infection cohort was small, limiting analysis of inter-individual variability in gammadelta T cell responses. Generalizability was limited because the Malian cohort was drawn from a small rural village of predominantly one ethnic group.

This clone was picked up many times. The clone's antigen remains unknown. Per-nucleotide qualities are absent, and no much larger clonotype sits a single base away. Library preparation employed multiplex PCR. TCRdb names Illumina MiSeq as the instrument used. Each sorted gammadelta T cell sample was sequenced for both the TCR gamma (TRG) and TCR delta (TRD) chains. Under the source paper's analysis protocol: The repertoire analyses drew on clonotype tree plots, the accumulated frequency of the top 20 clonotypes, and diversity index (DI) and D75 metrics. TCRdb recomputed clones from the public reads with CATT; identical DNA rows were then combined. TCRdb's processing, not the authors', yielded these V and J calls. The sample data list under 50,000 delta-chain clones, and 1.6% of these were observed just once. Over 6.5% of the sample lies in the top ten. Material for sequencing was gamma-delta T cells from blood. The origin of this receptor is a pool of human donors (malaria-infected and uninfected, not separated).

The CDR3 protein sequence reads: CALGETMFRTDKLIF. The nucleotide sequence reads TGTGCTCTTGGGGAAACTATGTTTAGAACCGATAAACTCATCTTT. The V and J genes are TRDV1 and TRDJ1, with no D gene named confidently. Counted from cysteine to phenylalanine, this CDR3 has 15 amino acids. Only the CDR3 portion is preserved as DNA: 45 bases, with reading frame beginning at the first base. V loses 2 bases of germline sequence and J loses 2 bases, and the interval between the two ends is 12 bases. From a lookup of the germline V gene, CDR1 and CDR2 are TSWWSYY and QGS.